This T cell receptor (beta chain) was documented in a study of blood T cell repertoires in COVID-19. Looking at the study overall: Sites across the United States, Italy and Spain contributed samples from acute and convalescent COVID-19. In each case, the material was cDNA or gDNA derived from T cells, B-cell-depleted T cells, or PBMCs.

The authors' processing: From reference gene primer amplification, estimates of nucleated cell counts were derived. Clones were sequenced by immunoSEQ multiplex PCR, and TCRdb holds only the in-frame ones, with some missing. D and trimming were read from the DNA, whereas the V and J calls and clone size are those reported in that table. The sample lists 70,000 to 80,000 clones; approximately 86% were seen once. CDR3 length: 13 residues. V lost 8 bases and J 4 bases, leaving 14 bases between the germline ends. What was sequenced was peripheral blood. The V and J genes are TRBV12-3 or TRBV12-4 and TRBJ1-1; D possibly corresponds to TRBD1 (6 bases). This TCR derives from a woman between 50 and 59 years old with acute or convalescent COVID-19. The CDR3 spells CASDPRGGTEAFF. The CDR3 coding sequence is TGTGCCAGCGATCCTCGAGGGGGCACTGAAGCTTTCTTT.